This entry lists 8 T cell receptor beta chains sequenced from one sample in a study of T cells in women clearing cervical HPV infection. Sequenced by immunoSEQ multiplex PCR; TCRdb stores in-frame clones only, minus some. This sample lists about 14,000 clones; its ten largest clones have about 7.6%. Sequencing was done on a sample of blood buffy coat. Receptors originate from a woman between 18 and 69 years old with a cervical HPV16 infection that either progressed to CIN3+ or cleared (not recorded which).

Note on this clone: From the germline J gene comes the end of the CDR3, since the read stops 3 residues before it. V is TRBV23-1 and J is TRBJ2-3; D is undetermined. TRBV23-1 is recorded as an ORF, its role being uncertain. The CDR3 runs to 14 residues. The CDR3 bases that were read are TGCGCCAGCAGTCAGTGTTATAGCAATCAGCCG. As protein: CASSQCYSNQP. The whole CDR3 reads CASSQCYSNQPQYF.

To note about this clone: Germline is not matched at one junction end, which may reflect a read error. The CDR3 sequence: CAGSQAGTLAGVGTQYF. CDR3 DNA, as far as it was read: TGTGCCGGCAGCCAAGCCGGGACTTTAGCGGGAGTGGGTACG. The chain combines TRBV7-7 with TRBJ2-3; 9 bases line up with TRBD2. From the germline J gene comes the end of the CDR3, since the read stops 3 residues before it. The CDR3 contains 17 residues. CDR1 is SSHAT and CDR2 is FNYEAQ in the germline V gene (reference sequence).

A word on this clone: The read ends 3 residues before the CDR3 terminus; that terminus is restored from the germline J gene. This chain uses TRBV7-8 with TRBJ2-3; weak D call: TRBD2 (5 bases). The CDR3 spans 17 residues. Germline CDR1 and CDR2: SGHVS and FQNEAQ. This CDR3 reads CASSLGGSGNRGQPQYF. The sequenced part of the CDR3 DNA is TGTGCCAGCAGCTTAGGAGGGTCGGGGAATCGGGGTCAGCCG.

Concerning this clone itself: The CDR3 end falls 3 residues outside the read, so it is completed with the germline J gene. The genes are TRBV20-1 and TRBJ2-1; D might be TRBD2 (6 bases). Germline V lookup: CDR1 DFQATT, CDR2 SNEGSKA (reference sequence). V was clipped by 2 bases and J by 8 bases, with 19 bases between them. The CDR3 is 15 residues long. The sequenced CDR3 bases are TGCAGTGCTAGAAGAGGAGGGGATTTTAATCATGAG. This encodes CSARRGGDFNHE. The CDR3 in full is CSARRGGDFNHEQFF.

As to this clone: The read finishes 3 residues shy of the CDR3 end, and the germline J gene is used to complete it. The chain joins TRBV20-1 to TRBJ1-5, with 8 bases lining up with TRBD1. V gave up 0 bases and J gave up 7 bases; unmatched junction bases: 2. CDR3 length: 13 residues. CDR1 is DFQATT, CDR2 SNEGSKA, per germline (reference sequence). Incomplete CDR3 DNA: TGCAGTGCTAGAGAGCAGGGGGCACAGCCC. Translating it yields CSAREQGAQP. The full CDR3 sequence reads CSAREQGAQPQHF.

To note about this clone: Read data end 3 residues before the CDR3 end; the end is taken from the germline J gene. V usage is TRBV5-1 and J usage is TRBJ1-5; tentatively, D is TRBD1 (6 bases). This CDR3 comprises 15 residues. V was cut by 0 bases and J by 7 bases, with 14 bases left in between. Germline V gene data show CDR1 as SGHRS and CDR2 as YFSETQ. CDR3 sequence reads: CASSLDGRGGQPQHF. The covered CDR3 bases are TGCGCCAGCAGCTTGGATGGCAGGGGAGGGCAGCCC. The full variable domain, rest sourced from reference TRBV5-1 and TRBJ1-5, is KAGVTQTPRYLIKTRGQQVTLSCSPISGHRSVSWYQQTPGQGLQFLFEYFSETQRNKGNFPGRFSGRQFSNSRSEMNVSTLELGDSALYLCASSLDGRGGQPQHFGDGTRLSIL.

In the case of this clone: The read stops 3 residues short of the end of the CDR3; the missing end is completed from the germline J gene. Other DNA sequences in this sample translate to the same CDR3. The chain employs TRBV19 and TRBJ1-3, with 8 nucleotides matching TRBD1. Unmatched junction bases numbered 20, after V lost 5 bases and J lost 2 bases. The germline gives CDR1 LNHDA, CDR2 SQIVND (reference sequence). The CDR3 spans 20 residues. CDR3: CASSPRPRTGRGPPGNTIYF. The CDR3 DNA, read in part, is TGTGCCAGTAGTCCCCGGCCGCGGACAGGGCGAGGCCCCCCTGGAAACACC. Full variable domain (missing parts from reference TRBV19 and TRBJ1-3): DGGITQSPKYLFRKEGQNVTLSCEQNLNHDAMYWYRQDPGQGLRLIYYSQIVNDFQKGDIAEGYSVSREKKESFPLTVTSAQKNPTAFYLCASSPRPRTGRGPPGNTIYFGEGSWLTVV.

About this clone: The read comes to an end 3 residues before the CDR3 does, leaving the germline J gene to fill in the end. The V call is TRBV7-2, the J call TRBJ1-4; D not certain. With 0 bases removed from V and 0 bases from J, the gap between germline ends came to 5 bases. The CDR3 runs to 15 residues. Germline lookup yields CDR1 SGHTA and CDR2 FQGNSA. CDR3 sequence: CASSLARATNEKLFF. The sequenced CDR3 bases are TGTGCCAGCAGCTTAGCTAGAGCAACTAATGAAAAA.